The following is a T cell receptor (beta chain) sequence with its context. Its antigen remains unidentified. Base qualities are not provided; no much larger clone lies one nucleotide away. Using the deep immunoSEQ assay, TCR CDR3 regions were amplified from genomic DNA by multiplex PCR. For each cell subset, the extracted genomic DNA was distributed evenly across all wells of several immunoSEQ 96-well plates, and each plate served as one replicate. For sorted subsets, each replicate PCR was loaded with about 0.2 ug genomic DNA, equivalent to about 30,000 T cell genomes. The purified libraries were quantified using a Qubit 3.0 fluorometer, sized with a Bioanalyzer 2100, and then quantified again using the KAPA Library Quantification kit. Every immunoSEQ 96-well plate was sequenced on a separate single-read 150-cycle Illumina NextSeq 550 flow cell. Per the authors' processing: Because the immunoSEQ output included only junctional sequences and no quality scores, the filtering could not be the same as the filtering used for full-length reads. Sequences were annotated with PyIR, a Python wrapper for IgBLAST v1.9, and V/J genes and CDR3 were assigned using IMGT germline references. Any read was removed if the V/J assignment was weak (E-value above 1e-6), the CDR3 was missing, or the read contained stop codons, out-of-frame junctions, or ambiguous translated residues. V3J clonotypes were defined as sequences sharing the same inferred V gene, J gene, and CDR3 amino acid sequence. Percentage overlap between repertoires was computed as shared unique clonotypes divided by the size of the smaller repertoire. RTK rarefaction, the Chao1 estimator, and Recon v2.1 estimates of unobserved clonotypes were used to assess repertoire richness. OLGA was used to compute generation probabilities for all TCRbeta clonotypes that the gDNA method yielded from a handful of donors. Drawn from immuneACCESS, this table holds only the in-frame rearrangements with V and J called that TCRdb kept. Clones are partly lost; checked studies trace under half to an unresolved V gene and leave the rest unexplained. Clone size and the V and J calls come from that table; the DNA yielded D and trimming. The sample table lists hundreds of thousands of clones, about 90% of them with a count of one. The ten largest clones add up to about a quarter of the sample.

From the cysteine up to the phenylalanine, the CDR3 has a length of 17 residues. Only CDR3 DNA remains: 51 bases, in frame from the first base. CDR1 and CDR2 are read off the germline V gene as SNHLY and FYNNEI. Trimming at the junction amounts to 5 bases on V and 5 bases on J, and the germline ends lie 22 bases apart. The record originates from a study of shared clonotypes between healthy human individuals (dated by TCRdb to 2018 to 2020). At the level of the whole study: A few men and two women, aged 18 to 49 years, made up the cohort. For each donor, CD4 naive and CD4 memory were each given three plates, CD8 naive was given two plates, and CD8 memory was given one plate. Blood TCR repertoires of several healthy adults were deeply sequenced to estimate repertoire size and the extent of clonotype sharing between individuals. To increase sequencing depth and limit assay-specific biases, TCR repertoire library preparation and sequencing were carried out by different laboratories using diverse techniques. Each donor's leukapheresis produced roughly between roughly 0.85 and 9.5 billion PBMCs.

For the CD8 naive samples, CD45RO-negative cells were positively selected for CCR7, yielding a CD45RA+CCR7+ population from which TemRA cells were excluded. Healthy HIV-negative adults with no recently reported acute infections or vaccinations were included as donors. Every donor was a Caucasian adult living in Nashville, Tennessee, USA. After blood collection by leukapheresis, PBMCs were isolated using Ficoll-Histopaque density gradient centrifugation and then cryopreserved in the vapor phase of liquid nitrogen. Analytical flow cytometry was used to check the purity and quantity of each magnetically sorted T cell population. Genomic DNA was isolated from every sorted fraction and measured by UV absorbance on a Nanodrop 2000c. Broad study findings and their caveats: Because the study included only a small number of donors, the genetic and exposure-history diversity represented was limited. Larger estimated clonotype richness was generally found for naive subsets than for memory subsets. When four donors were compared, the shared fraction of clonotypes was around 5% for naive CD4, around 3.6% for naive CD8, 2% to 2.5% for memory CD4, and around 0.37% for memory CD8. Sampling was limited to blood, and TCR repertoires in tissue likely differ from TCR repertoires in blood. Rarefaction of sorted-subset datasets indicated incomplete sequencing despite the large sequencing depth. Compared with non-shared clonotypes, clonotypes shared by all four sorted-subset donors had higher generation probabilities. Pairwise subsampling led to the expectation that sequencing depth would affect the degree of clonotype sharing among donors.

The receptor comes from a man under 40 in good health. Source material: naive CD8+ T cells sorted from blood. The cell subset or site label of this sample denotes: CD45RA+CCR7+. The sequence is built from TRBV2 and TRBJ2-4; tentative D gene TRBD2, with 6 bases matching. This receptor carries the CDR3 CASSPGGPTTDQNIQYF. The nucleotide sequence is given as TGTGCCAGCAGTCCCGGGGGTCCTACTACGGACCAAAACATTCAGTACTTC.